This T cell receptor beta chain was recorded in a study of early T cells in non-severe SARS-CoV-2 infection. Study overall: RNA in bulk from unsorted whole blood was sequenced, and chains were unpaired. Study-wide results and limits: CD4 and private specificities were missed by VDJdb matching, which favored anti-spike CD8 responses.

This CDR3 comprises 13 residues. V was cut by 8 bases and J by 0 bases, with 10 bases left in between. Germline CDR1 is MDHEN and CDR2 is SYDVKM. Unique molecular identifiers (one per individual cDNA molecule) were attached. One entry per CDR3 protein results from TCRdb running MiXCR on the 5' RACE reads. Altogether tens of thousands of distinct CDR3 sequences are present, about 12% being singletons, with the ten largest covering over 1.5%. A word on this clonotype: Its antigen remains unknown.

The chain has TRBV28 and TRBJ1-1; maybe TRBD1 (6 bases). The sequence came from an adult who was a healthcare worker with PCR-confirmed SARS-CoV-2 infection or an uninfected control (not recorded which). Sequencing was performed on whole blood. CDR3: CASGGSLNTEAFF. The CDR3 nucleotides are TGTGCCAGCGGGGGCAGCTTGAACACTGAAGCTTTCTTT.